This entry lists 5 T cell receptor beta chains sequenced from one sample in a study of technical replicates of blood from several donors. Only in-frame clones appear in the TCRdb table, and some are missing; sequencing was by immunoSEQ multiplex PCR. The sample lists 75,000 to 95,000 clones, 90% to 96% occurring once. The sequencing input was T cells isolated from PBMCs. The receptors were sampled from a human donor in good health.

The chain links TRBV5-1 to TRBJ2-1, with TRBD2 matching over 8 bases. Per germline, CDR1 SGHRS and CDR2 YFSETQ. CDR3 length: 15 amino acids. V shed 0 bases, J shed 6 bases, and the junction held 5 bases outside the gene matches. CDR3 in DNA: TGCGCCAGCAGCTTGGGGGTAGCGGGGATCAATGAGCAGTTCTTC. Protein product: CASSLGVAGINEQFF.

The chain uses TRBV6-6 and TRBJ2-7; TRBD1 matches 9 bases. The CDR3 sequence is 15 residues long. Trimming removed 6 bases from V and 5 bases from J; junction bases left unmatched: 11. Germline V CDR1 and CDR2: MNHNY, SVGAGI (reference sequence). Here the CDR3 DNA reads TGTGCCAGCAGGACTAGAACAGGGGGCTACGACGAGCAGTACTTC. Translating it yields CASRTRTGGYDEQYF.

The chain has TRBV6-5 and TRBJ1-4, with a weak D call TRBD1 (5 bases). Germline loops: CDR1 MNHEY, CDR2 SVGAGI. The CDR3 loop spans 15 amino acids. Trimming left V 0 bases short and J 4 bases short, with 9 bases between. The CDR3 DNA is TGTGCCAGCAGTTACTCGGCAGGGTTTAATGAAAAACTGTTTTTT. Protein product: CASSYSAGFNEKLFF.

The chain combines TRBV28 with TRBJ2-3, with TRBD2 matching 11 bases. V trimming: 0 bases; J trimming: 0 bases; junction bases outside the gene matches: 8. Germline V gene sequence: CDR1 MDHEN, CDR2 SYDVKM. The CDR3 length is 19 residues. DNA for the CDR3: TGTGCCAGCAGTTTATGGGGGCTAGCGGGAGGAACTAGCACAGATACGCAGTATTTT. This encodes CASSLWGLAGGTSTDTQYF.

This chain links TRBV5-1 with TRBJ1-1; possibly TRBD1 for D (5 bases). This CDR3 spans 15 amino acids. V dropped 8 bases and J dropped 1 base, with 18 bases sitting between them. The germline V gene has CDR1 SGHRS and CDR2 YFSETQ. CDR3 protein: CASRSEEGWNTEAFF. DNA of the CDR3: TGCGCCAGTAGGTCCGAGGAGGGGTGGAACACTGAAGCTTTCTTT.